This is a list of T cell receptor beta chains from one sample in a study of blood T cell repertoires in COVID-19. The repertoire was sequenced with immunoSEQ multiplex PCR; TCRdb's copy has only in-frame clones and lacks some. The table has about 53,000 clones, 85% to 95% seen once. Sequenced material: peripheral blood. The receptors originated from a human donor in a cohort sampled during active COVID-19. Both conserved end residues are part of each CDR3.

v_call,cdr3_aa
TRBV27,CASSFIAVSGANVLTF
TRBV5-8,CASSYWTGYNSPLHF
TRBV11-2,CASSPGQGSYEQYF
TRBV12-3/TRBV12-4,CASSAGGEDTQYF
TRBV27,CASTLSSGRHIDEQYF
TRBV5-4,CASSGPGQGLAFF
TRBV30,CALLGRGQEAFF
TRBV3-1/TRBV3-2,CASSRGGDTEAFF
TRBV7-9,CASSLPQGYNYGYTF
TRBV9,CASSPQALSYEQYF
TRBV18,CASSRTGDTEAFF
TRBV18,CASSPPRGLQETQYF
TRBV5-1,CASSLVLSGGTQYF
TRBV5-1,CASRLQDNEQFF
TRBV6-2/TRBV6-3,CASSLDGGAAGELFF
TRBV2,CASSEVRRGACRNSPLHF
TRBV6-2/TRBV6-3,CASSYGQALFF
TRBV6-6,CASSESGGRGNEQFF
TRBV5-6,CASSPDRGEQFF
TRBV28,CASSLIGANTGELFF
TRBV9,CASSVVASGYNEQFF
TRBV7-9,CASTQTTGMSGELFF
TRBV10-3,CAISDRGPTNYGYTF
TRBV6-5,CASLPRATGELFF
TRBV28,CAGAGGQGAGGYTF
TRBV28,CASSPVRLVSYNEQFF
TRBV3-1/TRBV3-2,CASSQTEIYGYTF
TRBV6-4,CASSPTPTGELFF
TRBV2,CASNARLRDGPQHF
TRBV6-6,CAAGGSFTDTQYF
TRBV10-3,CAISDVGGAGYTF
TRBV5-1,CASSFTQGAVEQYF